The 27 T cell receptor beta chains reported below all come from one sample, sequenced in a study of PD-L1 blockade in urothelial cancer. Produced via immunoSEQ multiplex PCR; TCRdb's table is partial and in-frame only. The sample lists around 45,000 clones; 83% were seen once. Documented time point: peripheral blood 6 weeks after treatment start. Sequencing was performed on PBMCs, taken around atezolizumab (anti-PD-L1) treatment. The receptor set was obtained from a man aged 55 to 69 with urothelial cancer.

This chain links TRBV28 with TRBJ2-7; D may be TRBD2 (5 bases). This CDR3 spans 14 amino acids. The V and J ends lost 5 bases and 2 bases respectively, with 13 bases between them. CDR1 is MDHEN, CDR2 SYDVKM, per germline. The CDR3 DNA reads as TGTGCCAGCAGTAAACGGCCGGGGACCTACGAGCAGTACTTC. Protein sequence: CASSKRPGTYEQYF.

The chain employs TRBV9 and TRBJ2-5, with 9 bases aligning to TRBD2. The junction had 7 bases not matched to a gene; V was cut back by 3 bases and J by 4 bases. The CDR3 totals 15 residues. Germline CDR1 SGDLS, CDR2 YYNGEE. CDR3 nucleotides: TGTGCCAGCAGCGCTGCGGGGGGGCTCCGAGAGACCCAGTACTTC. This gives the protein CASSAAGGLRETQYF.

The chain combines TRBV30 with TRBJ1-5; 7 bases line up with TRBD1. V lost 5 bases, J lost 8 bases, and 15 bases stayed unmatched. This CDR3 has 15 amino acids. CDR1 GTSNPN and CDR2 SVGIG come from the germline V gene (reference sequence). CDR3 DNA sequence: TGTGCCTGGGGGGGAAGGACAGGCCAAGGGGAGCCCCAGCATTTT. Translation: CAWGGRTGQGEPQHF. The full variable domain, in which reference TRBV30 and TRBJ1-5 provide the parts outside the CDR3, is SQTIHQWPATLVQPVGSPLSLECTVEGTSNPNLYWYRQAAGRGLQLLFYSVGIGQISSEVPQNLSASRPQDRQFILSSKKLLLSDSGFYLCAWGGRTGQGEPQHFGDGTRLSIL.

The V and J genes are TRBV10-3 and TRBJ1-1, with D perhaps matching TRBD1 (5 bases). V lost 3 bases and J lost 3, with 14 bases in between. The CDR3 is 15 amino acids. CDR1 and CDR2 from the germline V gene are ENHRY and SYGVKD. CDR3 coding DNA: TGTGCCATCAGTGAACCATTAGCACAGGACACTGAAGCTTTCTTT. Its protein product is CAISEPLAQDTEAFF.

The chain is built from TRBV5-4 and TRBJ2-7, with D possibly matching TRBD1 (5 bases). The germline V and J ends were trimmed by 0 bases and 1 base, with 5 bases remaining between them. Germline CDR1 reads SGHNT; CDR2 reads YYREEE (reference sequence). The CDR3 is 13 amino acids. The CDR3 is CASSLGQSYEQYF. CDR3 nucleotide sequence: TGTGCCAGCAGCTTGGGACAGTCCTACGAGCAGTACTTC.

This chain links TRBV19 with TRBJ2-3, with TRBD1 matching 8 bases. The CDR3 length is 17 residues. The germline CDR1 and CDR2 sequences are LNHDA and SQIVND (reference sequence). V gave up 5 bases and J gave up 2 bases; unmatched junction bases: 12. The CDR3 coding sequence is TGTGCCAGTAGTCTATCAGGGGGCGCGTGGGACACAGATACGCAGTATTTT. Protein: CASSLSGGAWDTDTQYF.

This clone has only a few counts. CDR3: CASSPDDRGSGANVLTF. CDR3 DNA: TGTGCCAGCAGTCCCGATGACAGGGGCTCTGGGGCCAACGTCCTGACTTTC. The chain joins TRBV28 to TRBJ2-6; 8 nucleotides align to TRBD1. The V and J ends lost 5 bases and 0 bases, in that order; junction bases with no gene match: 6. The germline gives CDR1 MDHEN, CDR2 SYDVKM. The length of the CDR3 is 17 residues.

This chain links TRBV7-2 with TRBJ2-2, with TRBD2 matching over 7 bases. Trimming removed 2 bases from V and 0 bases from J; junction bases left unmatched: 3. Germline CDR1 is SGHTA and CDR2 is FQGNSA. The CDR3 is 16 amino acids. The CDR3 protein is CASSLWAGANTGELFF. As DNA, the CDR3 is TGTGCCAGCAGCTTATGGGCGGGAGCGAACACCGGGGAGCTGTTTTTT.

The rearrangement joins TRBV28 to TRBJ1-2; 7 bases line up with TRBD1. Looked up from germline, CDR1 is MDHEN and CDR2 is SYDVKM. V trimming: 2 bases; J trimming: 3 bases; junction bases outside the gene matches: 3. The CDR3 extends over 14 amino acids. In DNA, the CDR3 is TGTGCCAGCAGTTTACCCGGACAGGACTATGGCTACACCTTC. It codes for CASSLPGQDYGYTF.

The rearrangement joins TRBV6-5 to TRBJ2-2; 9 nucleotides line up with TRBD1. CDR3 length equals 15 residues. Losses at the gene ends were 2 bases for V and 4 bases for J; bases not matched to a gene: 2. Germline V gene lookup returns CDR1 MNHEY and CDR2 SVGAGI. The chain's CDR3 is CASSYGQGSTGELFF. In DNA form, the CDR3 reads TGTGCCAGCAGTTACGGACAGGGGAGCACCGGGGAGCTGTTTTTT.

This clone was counted only a few times. The rearrangement uses TRBV18 and TRBJ1-6; TRBD1 might be the D (6 bases). The CDR3 length is 14 residues. Germline V gene sequence: CDR1 KGHSH, CDR2 LQKENI. The V gene lost 6 bases and the J gene lost 5 bases, with 11 bases spanning the gap. This CDR3 is CASSTDSNNSPLHF. Written as DNA, the CDR3 is TGTGCCAGCTCGACGGACAGTAATAATTCACCCCTCCACTTT.

V gene TRBV9 combines with J gene TRBJ2-3, with TRBD1 matching over 7 bases. The ends lost 0 bases at V and 5 bases at J; junction bases unmatched: 9. The CDR3 consists of 16 residues. CDR1 is SGDLS and CDR2 is YYNGEE in the germline V gene. The CDR3 loop reads CASSVAGRGQEDTQYF. DNA of the CDR3: TGTGCCAGCAGCGTAGCGGGAAGGGGGCAGGAAGATACGCAGTATTTT.

J is TRBJ1-5 and V is TRBV28, with TRBD1 identical over 8 bases. J lost 2 bases, V lost 4 bases, and 4 bases had no gene match. This CDR3 spans 15 amino acids. Germline assignment: CDR1 MDHEN and CDR2 SYDVKM. The CDR3 DNA follows: TGTGCCAGCAGTTCGTTGACAGGGGGCAATCAGCCCCAGCATTTT. Its translation: CASSSLTGGNQPQHF.

This clone was counted between two and nine times. The chain recombines TRBV6-5 with TRBJ2-2; TRBD2 is a possible D gene (5 bases). V was pared by 6 bases and J by 0 bases, with 11 bases between. Germline V CDR1 and CDR2: MNHEY, SVGAGI. CDR3 length: 15 residues. The CDR3, as DNA: TGTGCCAGCAGGTCGAGCGGATCGAACACCGGGGAGCTGTTTTTT. Encoded protein: CASRSSGSNTGELFF.

The CDR3 DNA reads as TGCGCCAGCAGTGTGGCTAGCCGGGGAGATACGCAGTATTTT. Its translation: CASSVASRGDTQYF. V gene TRBV10-2 combines with J gene TRBJ2-3; a possible D gene is TRBD2 (5 bases). Germline V CDR1 and CDR2: WSHSY, SAAADI. The length of the CDR3 is 14 residues. Trimming shortened V by 4 bases and J by 5 bases, and 13 bases separated the two germline ends.

J is TRBJ1-4 and V is TRBV28; D is uncertain. The length of the CDR3 is 13 residues. V was pared by 5 bases and J by 3 bases, with 7 bases between. Germline CDR1 and CDR2: MDHEN and SYDVKM. CDR3 DNA sequence: TGTGCCAGCAGTATTCAGGCTAATGAAAAACTGTTTTTT. It yields the protein CASSIQANEKLFF.

J is TRBJ2-1 and V is TRBV6-1; 9 bases match TRBD1. This CDR3 comprises 15 residues. The trim removed 6 bases at V and 8 bases at J, leaving 11 bases unmatched. Germline V CDR1 and CDR2: MNHNS, SASEGT. CDR3 in DNA: TGTGCCAGCAGGGCCCGGGACAGGGCTTGGGATGAGCAGTTCTTC. Protein sequence: CASRARDRAWDEQFF.

This clone was picked up a small number of times. The rearrangement joins TRBV5-1 to TRBJ1-1, with D possibly matching TRBD1 (5 bases). CDR1 and CDR2 from the germline V gene are SGHRS and YFSETQ. This CDR3 has 13 amino acids. Deletions cut 4 bases from V and 7 bases from J, with 14 bases between. CDR3 sequence: CASSETTEGEAFF. As DNA, the CDR3 is TGCGCCAGCAGCGAGACGACAGAAGGTGAAGCTTTCTTT.

The gene calls are TRBV19 and TRBJ2-2; 9 bases match TRBD1. Germline lookup yields CDR1 LNHDA and CDR2 SQIVND (reference sequence). CDR3 length: 18 residues. The ends lost 1 base at V and 1 base at J; junction bases unmatched: 7. The CDR3, as DNA: TGTGCCAGTAGTATAGGTACCGGGACAGGGAAGAACACCGGGGAGCTGTTTTTT. Protein sequence: CASSIGTGTGKNTGELFF.

This clone came up a few times. The rearrangement joins TRBV5-1 to TRBJ1-6, with D maybe TRBD1 (5 bases). The V gene's germline CDR1 is SGHRS and CDR2 YFSETQ. With 4 bases removed from V and 10 bases from J, the gap between germline ends came to 9 bases. The CDR3 extends over 12 amino acids. The CDR3: CASSLPGSPLHF. In nucleotides, the CDR3 is TGCGCCAGCAGCCTCCCAGGGTCACCCCTCCACTTT. Drawing the rest from reference TRBV5-1 and TRBJ1-6, the complete variable domain is KAGVTQTPRYLIKTRGQQVTLSCSPISGHRSVSWYQQTPGQGLQFLFEYFSETQRNKGNFPGRFSGRQFSNSRSEMNVSTLELGDSALYLCASSLPGSPLHFGNGTRLTVT.

The gene calls are TRBV27 and TRBJ1-2, with D maybe TRBD1 (6 bases). The length of the CDR3 is 16 residues. In germline, CDR1 is MNHEY, CDR2 SMNVEV (reference sequence). Trimming pared 5 bases from V and 2 bases from J, leaving 18 bases between. For the CDR3, the DNA is TGTGCCAGCAGTACCGGGGGGGGCAGGGCGAACTATGGCTACACCTTC. Translating it yields CASSTGGGRANYGYTF.

This clone has a single count. This chain joins TRBV5-6 and TRBJ1-2; TRBD1 agrees at 7 bases. V was clipped by 4 bases and J by 1 base; unmatched bases: 4. Germline lookup yields CDR1 SGHDT and CDR2 YYEEEE. This CDR3 has 14 residues. CDR3 sequence reads: CASSPGTDNYGYTF. The CDR3 DNA sequence: TGTGCCAGCAGCCCGGGGACAGATAACTATGGCTACACCTTC.

The chain carries TRBV7-2 and TRBJ2-7, with a weak D call TRBD2 (6 bases). Germline values: CDR1 SGHTA, CDR2 FQGNSA. V was clipped by 3 bases and J by 1 base, with 7 bases between them. The CDR3 runs 13 residues. Here the CDR3 DNA reads TGTGCCAGCAGCTTTGGGGGGTCCTACGAGCAGTACTTC. Amino acid sequence: CASSFGGSYEQYF.

The chain couples TRBV5-1 to TRBJ1-6; a possible D gene is TRBD1 (6 bases). The CDR3 runs to 15 residues. V dropped 0 bases and J dropped 5 bases, with 9 bases sitting between them. The germline V gene encodes CDR1 SGHRS and CDR2 YFSETQ. CDR3 in amino acids: CASSLEAGDNSPLHF. The CDR3 DNA reads as TGCGCCAGCAGCTTGGAGGCAGGGGATAATTCACCCCTCCACTTT. Drawing the rest from reference TRBV5-1 and TRBJ1-6, the complete variable domain is KAGVTQTPRYLIKTRGQQVTLSCSPISGHRSVSWYQQTPGQGLQFLFEYFSETQRNKGNFPGRFSGRQFSNSRSEMNVSTLELGDSALYLCASSLEAGDNSPLHFGNGTRLTVT.

A single count supports this clone. The V and J genes are TRBV7-6 and TRBJ2-7, with 8 bases fitting TRBD1. The V gene's germline CDR1 is SGHVS and CDR2 FNYEAQ. This CDR3 spans 15 amino acids. V lost 4 bases and J lost 3; bases outside the gene matches: 8. The DNA for the CDR3 is TGTGCCAGCAGCTCTCGACAGGGGATGGACTACGAGCAGTACTTC. Its protein is CASSSRQGMDYEQYF.

The chain uses TRBV5-1 and TRBJ1-1; D not resolved. CDR3 length equals 14 residues. The germline gives CDR1 SGHRS, CDR2 YFSETQ. V was cut by 0 bases and J by 5 bases, with 11 bases left in between. CDR3 loop: CASSLDLSVTEAFF. The CDR3 nucleotides read TGCGCCAGCAGCTTGGACCTTAGTGTAACTGAAGCTTTCTTT.

The chain joins TRBV30 to TRBJ1-1; unclear D gene. V lost 2 bases and J lost 7, with 14 bases in between. Germline V gene lookup returns CDR1 GTSNPN and CDR2 SVGIG (reference sequence). This CDR3 has 13 residues. Written as DNA, the CDR3 is TGTGCCTGGAGTCTAAAGGGAGAGAATGAAGCTTTCTTT. Its protein is CAWSLKGENEAFF.